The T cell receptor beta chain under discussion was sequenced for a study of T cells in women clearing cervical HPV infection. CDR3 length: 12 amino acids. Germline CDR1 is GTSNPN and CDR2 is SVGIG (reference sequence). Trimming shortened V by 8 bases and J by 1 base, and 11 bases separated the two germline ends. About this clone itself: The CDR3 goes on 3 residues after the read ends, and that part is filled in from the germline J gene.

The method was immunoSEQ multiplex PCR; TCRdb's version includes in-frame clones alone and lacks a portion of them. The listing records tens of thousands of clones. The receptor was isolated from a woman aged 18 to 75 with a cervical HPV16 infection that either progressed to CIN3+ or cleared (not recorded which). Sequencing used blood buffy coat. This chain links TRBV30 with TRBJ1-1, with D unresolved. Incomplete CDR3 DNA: TGTGCCCTTGAAGCAGGGAACACTGAA. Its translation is CALEAGNTE. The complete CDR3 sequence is CALEAGNTEAFF.